The 21 T cell receptor beta chains in this list originate from one sample, sequenced in a study of CD8 T cells in ankylosing spondylitis. No antigens are known for them. Study-wide points: Within ankylosing spondylitis blood, a TCR beta motif made up of roughly eight highly homologous variants appeared to be characteristic.

One entry per CDR3 protein, called by TCRdb with MiXCR from the 5' RACE reads. The repertoire includes a few hundred thousand distinct CDR3 sequences, about 22% of them detected once, and about 17% sits in the top ten. Sequenced material: blood, either unsorted or a sorted T cell fraction (not recorded which). The receptors derive from a male donor with ankylosing spondylitis.

The chain employs TRBV6-5 and TRBJ1-1; D perhaps matches TRBD1 (5 bases). V lost 2 bases to trimming and J lost 9 bases, with 7 bases between them. Germline V gene sequence: CDR1 MNHEY, CDR2 SVGAGI. CDR3 length equals 11 residues. The CDR3 coding sequence is TGTGCCAGCAGTTACCCGGGGCAAGCTTTCTTT. It yields the protein CASSYPGQAFF.

This clonotype turned up a few times. This chain joins TRBV12-3 or TRBV12-4 and TRBJ2-1, with TRBD2 matching over 9 bases. The CDR3 totals 15 residues. J lost 6 bases, V lost 2 bases, and 5 bases had no gene match. As DNA, the CDR3 is TGTGCCAGCAGTTTATCCGGGACTAGCTTCAATGAGCAGTTCTTC. Protein: CASSLSGTSFNEQFF.

The chain employs TRBV12-3 or TRBV12-4 and TRBJ2-1; D might be TRBD1 or TRBD2, each matching 5 bases. V was trimmed by 4 bases and J by 2 bases, leaving 15 bases between them. CDR3 length equals 16 residues. The CDR3 bases are TGTGCCAGCAGTTCTGACCGGGACCGTACCTACAATGAGCAGTTCTTC. Amino acid sequence: CASSSDRDRTYNEQFF.

This rearrangement joins TRBV25-1 to TRBJ2-1; TRBD2 matches 9 bases. The length of the CDR3 is 15 residues. Trimming at V came to 6 bases and at J to 9 bases, leaving 12 bases not matched to a gene. The germline CDR1 and CDR2 sequences are MGHDK and SYGVNS. CDR3 residues: CASSLWLAGLGEQFF. In DNA form, the CDR3 reads TGTGCCAGCAGCCTGTGGCTAGCGGGATTGGGTGAGCAGTTCTTC.

The chain uses TRBV10-3 and TRBJ1-1, with unresolved D. Trimming left V 0 bases short and J 8 bases short, with 10 bases between. Germline CDR1 reads ENHRY; CDR2 reads SYGVKD. The CDR3 length is 13 residues. The DNA for the CDR3 is TGTGCCATCAGTGAGTCGACTCGCAACGAAGCTTTCTTT. Residues: CAISESTRNEAFF.

The V call is TRBV7-9, the J call TRBJ1-2; D is unresolved. The germline V and J ends were trimmed by 5 bases and 8 bases, with 15 bases remaining between them. The CDR3 is made up of 13 amino acids. Germline lookup yields CDR1 SEHNR and CDR2 FQNEAQ (reference sequence). Written as DNA, the CDR3 is TGTGCCAGCAGCAATCCGGCCCTGGGAGGCTACACCTTC. Its protein is CASSNPALGGYTF.

This clonotype came up many times. This rearrangement joins TRBV18 to TRBJ2-2; D unclear. V was cut by 6 bases and J by 0 bases, with 11 bases left in between. The CDR3 contains 15 residues. Germline V lookup: CDR1 KGHSH, CDR2 LQKENI. The CDR3 loop reads CASSLLAANTGELFF. The CDR3 DNA reads TGTGCCAGCTCCCTACTCGCCGCGAACACCGGGGAGCTGTTTTTT.

The CDR3 nucleotides read TGTGCCAGCAGCTTAAATCTGGCCCGCAATGAGCAGTTCTTC. Amino acid sequence: CASSLNLARNEQFF. The V gene is TRBV7-3, the J gene TRBJ2-1; D remains unclear. Per the germline V gene, CDR1 is SGHTA and CDR2 is FQGTGA. Trimming cost V 1 base and J 6 bases, with 10 bases left between them. The CDR3 has 14 residues.

This clonotype was counted between two and nine times. The chain employs TRBV2 and TRBJ1-3; D ambiguous. The CDR3 spans 13 residues. Trimming cost V 5 bases and J 5 bases, with 10 bases left between them. From germline, CDR1 is SNHLY and CDR2 FYNNEI. CDR3 sequence reads: CASSILLRNTIYF. In DNA form, the CDR3 reads TGTGCCAGCAGTATCCTATTACGAAACACCATATATTTT.

This clonotype was observed a handful of times. The chain recombines TRBV12-3 or TRBV12-4 with TRBJ2-1, with D possibly matching TRBD2 (6 bases). The V end was cut by 7 bases, the J end by 7 bases, with 14 bases between. This CDR3 has 13 amino acids. The chain's CDR3 is CASTTERGNEQFF. The CDR3 DNA reads TGTGCCAGCACCACCGAACGGGGGAATGAGCAGTTCTTC.

This chain joins TRBV30 and TRBJ2-3, with D possibly matching TRBD2 (5 bases). The CDR3 is made up of 16 amino acids. CDR1 is GTSNPN and CDR2 is SVGIG in the germline V gene (reference sequence). With 4 bases removed from V and 2 bases from J, the gap between germline ends came to 19 bases. In DNA, the CDR3 is TGTGCCTGGATGCGACCGGACTCTCAGTACACAGATACGCAGTATTTT. The encoded protein is CAWMRPDSQYTDTQYF.

This clonotype was recorded at least ten times. The rearrangement uses TRBV21-1 and TRBJ2-7; the table calls TRBD1, which could not be checked here. TRBV21-1 is a pseudogene segment. The CDR3 consists of 17 residues. DNA for the CDR3: TGTGCCAGCAGCAAAGTTACTACAGGGGGGACGTCCTACGAGCAGTACTTC. This codes for CASSKVTTGGTSYEQYF.

CDR3 sequence: CASSPGTRSSYEQYF. CDR3 coding DNA: TGTGCCAGCAGCCCGGGGACCCGGAGCTCCTACGAGCAGTACTTC. The V gene is TRBV4-2, the J gene TRBJ2-7; D tentatively reads TRBD1 or TRBD2 (5 bases each). CDR1 and CDR2 (germline): LGHNA, YNFKEQ. The length of the CDR3 is 15 residues. Between the trimmed V and J ends, which lost 4 bases and 0 bases, there was a span of 13 bases.

The gene calls are TRBV5-1 and TRBJ1-5; D remains ambiguous. Germline V CDR1 and CDR2: SGHRS, YFSETQ. The CDR3 spans 13 residues. Trimming cost V 4 bases and J 7 bases, with 12 bases left between them. The CDR3, as DNA: TGCGCCAGCAGCGAGAATGCCGGGCAGCCCCAGCATTTT. This sequence encodes CASSENAGQPQHF.

This clonotype has more than one count but fewer than ten. The chain couples TRBV20-1 to TRBJ1-1; D gene unclear. CDR3 length: 14 amino acids. Trimming stripped 0 bases from V and 2 bases from J, with 10 bases between. CDR1 and CDR2 (germline): DFQATT, SNEGSKA (reference sequence). DNA of the CDR3: TGCAGTGCTAGAGAGACGGGAATAAACACTGAAGCTTTCTTT. It specifies CSARETGINTEAFF.

The chain carries TRBV27 and TRBJ2-5; 9 nucleotides agree with TRBD1. Losses at the gene ends were 6 bases for V and 1 base for J; bases not matched to a gene: 3. The CDR3 is made up of 14 amino acids. CDR1 and CDR2 from the germline V gene are MNHEY and SMNVEV (reference sequence). The CDR3 region has the DNA TGTGCCAGCAGCCGACAGGGGGTCCAAGAGACCCAGTACTTC. This gives the protein CASSRQGVQETQYF.

This clonotype has a single count. This chain uses TRBV11-2 with TRBJ1-1; D may be TRBD1 (5 bases). The germline gives CDR1 SGHAT, CDR2 FQNNGV. V was clipped by 0 bases and J by 3 bases, with 11 bases between them. This CDR3 comprises 15 residues. CDR3 loop: CASSLEGGAYTEAFF. DNA of the CDR3: TGTGCCAGCAGCTTAGAAGGAGGGGCCTACACTGAAGCTTTCTTT.

CDR3: CASSHSGTGGHNEQFF. The DNA of the CDR3 is TGTGCCAGCAGCCATTCGGGGACAGGAGGCCACAATGAGCAGTTCTTC. The V call is TRBV11-3, the J call TRBJ2-1; the match to TRBD1 covers 8 bases. The CDR3 length is 16 residues. The germline CDR1 and CDR2 sequences are SGHNT and YENEEA. J lost 5 bases, V lost 5 bases, and 11 bases had no gene match.

The chain links TRBV5-1 to TRBJ2-3; TRBD2 aligns across 10 bases. This CDR3 has 16 amino acids. Losses at the gene ends were 4 bases for V and 4 bases for J; bases not matched to a gene: 9. Germline loops: CDR1 SGHRS, CDR2 YFSETQ. The CDR3 region is CASSPPLAGVADTQYF. For the CDR3, the DNA is TGCGCCAGCAGCCCTCCCCTAGCGGGAGTAGCAGATACGCAGTATTTT.

This clonotype was seen only a few times. The chain links TRBV5-4 to TRBJ2-5; D is unclear. Germline values: CDR1 SGHNT, CDR2 YYREEE (reference sequence). The CDR3 totals 13 residues. V lost 0 bases, J lost 3 bases, and 6 bases lay in between. The CDR3 DNA sequence: TGTGCCAGCAGCTTGGCTCTGAAAGAGACCCAGTACTTC. Translating gives CASSLALKETQYF.

This rearrangement joins TRBV5-1 to TRBJ2-2; possible D gene TRBD2, 5 bases. The CDR3 has 15 amino acids. Trimming cost V 4 bases and J 1 base, with 11 bases left between them. CDR1 and CDR2 (germline): SGHRS, YFSETQ. The CDR3 bases are TGCGCCAGCAGCCCCCGCGGGCGGAACACCGGGGAGCTGTTTTTT. It is translated as CASSPRGRNTGELFF.